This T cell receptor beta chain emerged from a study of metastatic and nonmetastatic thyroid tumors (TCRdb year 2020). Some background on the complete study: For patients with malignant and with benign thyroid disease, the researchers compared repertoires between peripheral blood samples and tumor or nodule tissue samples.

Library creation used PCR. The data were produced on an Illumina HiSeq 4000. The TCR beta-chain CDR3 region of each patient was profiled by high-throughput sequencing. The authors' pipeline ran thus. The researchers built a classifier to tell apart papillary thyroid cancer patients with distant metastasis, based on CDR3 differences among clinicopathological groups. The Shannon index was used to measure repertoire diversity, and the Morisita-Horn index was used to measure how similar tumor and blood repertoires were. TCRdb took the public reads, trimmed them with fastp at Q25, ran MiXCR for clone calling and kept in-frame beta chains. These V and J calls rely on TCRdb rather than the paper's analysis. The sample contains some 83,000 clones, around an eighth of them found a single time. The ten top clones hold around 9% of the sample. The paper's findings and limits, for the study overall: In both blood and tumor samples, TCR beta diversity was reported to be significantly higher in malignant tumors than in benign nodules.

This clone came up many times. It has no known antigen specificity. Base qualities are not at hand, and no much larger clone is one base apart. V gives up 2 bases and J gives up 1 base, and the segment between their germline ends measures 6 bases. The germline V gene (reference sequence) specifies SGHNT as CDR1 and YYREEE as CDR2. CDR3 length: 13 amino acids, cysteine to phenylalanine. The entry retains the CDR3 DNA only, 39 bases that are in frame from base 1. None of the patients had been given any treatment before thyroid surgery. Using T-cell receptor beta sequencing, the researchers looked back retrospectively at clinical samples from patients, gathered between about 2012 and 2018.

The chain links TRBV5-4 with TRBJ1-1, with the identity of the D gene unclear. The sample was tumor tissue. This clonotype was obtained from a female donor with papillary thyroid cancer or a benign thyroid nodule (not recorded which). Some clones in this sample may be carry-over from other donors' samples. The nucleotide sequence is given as TGTGCCAGCAGCTTATTGGGGAACACTGAAGCTTTCTTT. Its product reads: CASSLLGNTEAFF.